This TCR beta chain stems from a study of Ad26.COV2.S vaccination and SARS-CoV-2 variants. Documented treatment: some 20 received Ad26.COV2.S at low or high dose, single or two shots; a few received placebo; per-sample allocation not given. Collection of samples fell on day 63 after the first vaccine or placebo injection. The germline V and J ends were trimmed by 5 bases and 1 base, with 9 bases remaining between them. This CDR3 region has 12 residues. Germline V gives CDR1 GTSNPN, CDR2 SVGIG (reference sequence). Generated by immunoSEQ multiplex PCR, the TCRdb table keeps only in-frame clones and is missing some. Of roughly 350,000 clones in the sample, around 88% are singletons; the top ten hold around 4.5%. The count of this clone is one.

The TCR comes from a person between 18 and 60 years old who received the Ad26.COV2.S COVID-19 vaccine or a placebo. The sequenced sample was peripheral blood, obtained in a trial of Ad26.COV2.S vaccine versus placebo. The chain joins TRBV30 to TRBJ2-7; TRBD2 might be the D (6 bases). CDR3 sequence: CAWSGGSYEQYF. The CDR3 nucleotides read TGTGCCTGGTCCGGGGGTTCCTACGAGCAGTACTTC.